This T cell receptor (beta chain) was sequenced for a study of molecular identifiers for immune sequencing clone quantification (dated by TCRdb to 2016 to 2019). A note on the overall study: For a replicate experiment, RNA from approximately 20,000 or 98,000 naive CD8 T cells was divided into five aliquots, and four of the five aliquots were sequenced. CD8 T cells were used in a methods study to benchmark molecular-identifier clustering-based TCR repertoire sequencing (MIDCIRS) and TCR RNA copy counting. General study outcomes and caveats: A single cell's worth of spiked-in Jurkat TCR RNA was reported detectable even among under 1.3 million naive CD8 T cells. The naive libraries included spiked-in Jurkat TCR RNA (10 copies' worth), and this Jurkat TCR RNA is not part of the donor repertoire. Modeling gave around 3 recovered TCR RNA copies per cell versus 8 to 10 by digital PCR, implying approximately 30% capture efficiency. Highly expanded clone sizes could be underestimated if identical TCR molecules share a barcode. In CMV-specific effector cells, clones with more than 20 RNA copies contained over 99% of molecules, whereas in naive cells such clones contained under 1% of molecules. Without barcode sub-clustering, chimeric consensus sequences inflated TCR diversity; chimeras reached as high as 47%.

Naive CD8 T cell libraries were made from roughly 20,000 to 1,000,000 sorted cells using 10%, 30% or 50% of purified RNA. Naive CD8 T cells, defined as CD8+CD4-CCR7+CD45RA+, were FACS-sorted into RLT Plus buffer on a BD FACSAria II. Detection sensitivity was tested by spiking Jurkat RNA equal to about 10 TCR copies' worth into samples containing about 20,000-1,100,000 naive CD8 T cells. Enrichment of CD8 T cells was performed with RosetteSep CD8+ T Cell Enrichment Cocktail and Ficoll-Paque, after which ACK red cell lysis was carried out. This clonotype was seen many times. No cognate antigen has been identified for it. No qualities accompany the bases; no much larger clone lies one base away. The method behind the library was PCR. Sequencing instrument: NextSeq 500. Bulk TCR libraries were made following a previously described method, with the TCR primers given in Table S5. The Qiagen AllPrep DNA/RNA kit was used to purify total RNA. Before analysis, reads from multiple sequencing runs of the same library were pooled. The paper's processing steps were these. Reads were retained only if an exact TCR constant sequence was present, and the retained reads were trimmed to 150 nt and grouped according to their 12-nt molecular barcodes. Reads in each barcode group were sub-clustered using a 15% Levenshtein threshold, and a quality-weighted consensus sequence was built for each RNA molecule. Non-functional sequences were removed, as were lower-count sequences one edit away from another. Barcode sub-clusters with fewer than 20% of the maximum read count were removed, based on fitting two negative binomial distributions. The public reads were quality trimmed at Q25 with fastp and then assembled into clones with MiXCR by TCRdb, keeping productive beta chains. Rows are unified per CDR3 protein, each entry keeping the most common DNA and genes. The V and J calls reflect TCRdb's pipeline rather than the authors' work. The sample records roughly 320,000 distinct CDR3 sequences, roughly 24% of which are singletons. The top ten hold about 0.7% of the sample.

From the germline V gene, CDR1 is SGHDT and CDR2 is YYEEEE. From its cysteine to its phenylalanine, the CDR3 spans 12 amino acids. The sequence is cut down to CDR3 DNA, 36 bases in frame from base 1. The V end loses 0 bases and the J end loses 5 bases, and a stretch of 6 bases separates them. This TCR was recovered from a human donor in good health. Some libraries in this study had Jurkat cell RNA spiked in. The chain couples TRBV5-6 to TRBJ2-7, with no D gene named confidently. Sequenced sample: naive CD8+ T cells from blood, with Jurkat cell RNA spiked in. This specimen's cell subset or site label, interpreted: FACS-sorted CD8+CD4-CCR7+CD45RA+ naive T cells. CDR3 reads: CASSLVGNEQYF. The DNA is as follows: TGTGCCAGCAGCTTGGTGGGAAACGAGCAGTACTTC.